The present entry profiles one TCR beta chain with its context. Antigen: not known. This sample was included in a study of cytomegalovirus exposure and HLA in healthy donors. Study-level information: Genotyping showed less than 85% of roughly 390 donors falling in the Caucasian-associated ancestry cluster.

The PCR employed 60 Vbeta primers together with 13 Jbeta primers. The protocol was immunoSEQ multiplex PCR, while the TCRdb copy is restricted to in-frame clones and leaves out a portion. The data contain some 270,000 clones, about four fifths of them singletons. After removal of 4 bases from V and 1 base from J, the junction contained 6 bases not matched to a gene. CDR3 length: 16 residues. Germline CDR1 reads MNHNS; CDR2 reads SASEGT. Whole-study findings and limits: Previous analysis showed most TCR beta V segments were productive about 90% or about 30% of the time. Likely technical artifact: a cluster of highly shared sequence variants.

The chain uses TRBV6-1 and TRBJ1-1; 10 nucleotides match TRBD1. The sequenced sample was PBMCs. The TCR originated in a girl aged 2-9 years in good health and CMV-seronegative. The CDR3 DNA follows: TGTGCCAGCAGTGTCGGACAGGGGGTTTGGAACACTGAAGCTTTCTTT. Translating gives CASSVGQGVWNTEAFF.